The sample holds a few counts of the clone carrying this T cell receptor beta chain. This record comes from a study of patients and donors after allogeneic stem cell transplantation. TCRdb re-derived calls from the RT-PCR reads in MiXCR, one entry per CDR3 protein. The repertoire holds approximately 170,000 distinct CDR3 sequences, more than 20% seen once, with 25% to 30% in the top ten. The CDR3 sequence is 13 residues long. CDR1 is SGHTA, CDR2 FQGNSA, per germline. This clonotype originated in a human donor who was either an allogeneic HSCT recipient or a stem cell or donor lymphocyte infusion donor (not recorded which). It is not recorded whose cells these are; they may come from a transplant donor. Sequencing was done on a sample of blood, either unsorted or a sorted T cell fraction (not recorded which). The V and J genes are TRBV7-2 and TRBJ2-1; a possible D gene is TRBD2 (5 bases). Here the CDR3 reads CATSGKVYNEQFF. CDR3 sequence (DNA): TGTGCGACATCGGGGAAAGTTTACAATGAGCAGTTCTTC. The full variable domain, with the rest looked up from reference TRBV7-2 and TRBJ2-1, is GAGVSQSPSNKVTEKGKDVELRCDPISGHTALYWYRQSLGQGLEFLIYFQGNSAPDKSGLPSDRFSAERTGGSVSTLTIQRTQQEDSAVYLCATSGKVYNEQFFGPGTRLTVL.